This T cell receptor beta chain came from a study of vaccination and CD4 T cells after COVID-19. Study information: Six male and four female convalescents took part, two of them Hispanic.

Germline loops: CDR1 LNHDA, CDR2 SQIVND (reference sequence). V was cut by 3 bases and J by 4 bases, with 6 bases left in between. The CDR3 has 12 residues. Described time point: late sampling 161 to 241 days after vaccination in a few convalescent patients. The treatment is: roughly 10-day PBMC culture with coronavirus spike peptide pools or control peptides (ViraFEST assay). About this clonotype: Its antigen is still unknown.

CD4+ T cells that had been cultured provided DNA sequenced with the Oncomine TCR Beta short-read assay. TCRdb itself ran the PCR reads through MiXCR, one entry per CDR3 protein. The table lists about 17,000 distinct CDR3 sequences, around 50% of them singletons. The V gene is TRBV19, the J gene TRBJ1-2; D ambiguous. This TCR was recovered from a human donor who had recovered from COVID-19. The source material was CD4+ T cells from blood, cultured in vitro, sampled about 7 months after SARS-CoV-2 vaccination. As DNA, the CDR3 is TGTGCCAGTAGTATGAACGGCTATGGCTACACCTTC. As protein: CASSMNGYGYTF.